This T cell receptor (beta chain) was retrieved from a study of early T cells in non-severe SARS-CoV-2 infection listed by TCRdb under 2021. The study in broad terms: TCR sequencing used bulk RNA from unsorted whole blood, so alpha and beta chains could not be paired. Study-wide conclusions, independent of this receptor: Matching against VDJdb was skewed toward anti-spike CD8 responses, likely underestimated virus-specific expansions, and missed private and CD4 specificities.

Details on this clonotype: This receptor's antigen is unknown. Base qualities are not recorded, but no much larger clone differs from it by a single base.

The library was produced with 5' RACE. Sequencing was carried out with a NextSeq 500. The TCR library protocol attached unique molecular identifiers to individual cDNA molecules to correct for sequencing error and PCR bias. Both TCR alpha and beta chains were sequenced, and tight co-correlation was observed between alpha and beta sequence abundances in each sample. In the authors' own workflow: Decombinator V4 was used to perform V gene, J gene and CDR3 annotation of TCR sequences. TCRs were defined as expanded if a significant change between any two time points was detected under a Poisson model with p below 0.0001. TCR abundances were normalised to the total number of TCRs sequenced in each sample and reported as counts per million. TRAV1-2 paired with TRAJ12, TRAJ20 or TRAJ33 defined MAIT TCRs, while TRAV10 paired with TRAJ18 defined iNKT TCRs. A search of VDJdb, accessed on 1 November 2021, was run for TCRs annotated to CMV, EBV and SARS-CoV-2, with TCRs annotated for multiple antigens excluded. TCRdb cleaned the public reads at Q25 with fastp, built clones with MiXCR and kept in-frame beta chains. Entries are consolidated by CDR3 protein sequence, retaining the most common genes and DNA. TCRdb, not the original authors, processed these V and J calls. The sample records 25,000 to 35,000 distinct CDR3 sequences, around 5% of which are singletons. In total, the top ten clones hold roughly 2.7% of the sample.

Set within a cohort of healthcare workers in London, UK, this nested case-control study involved weekly PCR testing of nasopharyngeal swabs along with blood sampling. Healthcare workers were enrolled in the week of the UK lockdown, from 23 to 31 March 2020, and were followed every week for up to roughly 15 weeks. CDR1 and CDR2 were assigned from the germline V gene as KGHSH and LQKENI. The trim is 6 bases for V and 4 bases for J, with a gap of 20 bases between the germline ends. Taken from cysteine to phenylalanine, the CDR3 has 16 residues. The read is trimmed to its CDR3 DNA, 48 bases read in frame from base 1.

Sequencing input: whole blood. The chain is encoded by TRBV18 joined to TRBJ2-3; the D call could be TRBD1 or TRBD2, with each sharing 5 bases. The clonotype was recovered from an adult who was a healthcare worker with PCR-confirmed SARS-CoV-2 infection or an uninfected control (not recorded which). The CDR3: CASSPEWGNEADTQYF. The DNA sequence follows: TGTGCCAGCTCGCCGGAGTGGGGGAACGAGGCAGATACGCAGTATTTT.